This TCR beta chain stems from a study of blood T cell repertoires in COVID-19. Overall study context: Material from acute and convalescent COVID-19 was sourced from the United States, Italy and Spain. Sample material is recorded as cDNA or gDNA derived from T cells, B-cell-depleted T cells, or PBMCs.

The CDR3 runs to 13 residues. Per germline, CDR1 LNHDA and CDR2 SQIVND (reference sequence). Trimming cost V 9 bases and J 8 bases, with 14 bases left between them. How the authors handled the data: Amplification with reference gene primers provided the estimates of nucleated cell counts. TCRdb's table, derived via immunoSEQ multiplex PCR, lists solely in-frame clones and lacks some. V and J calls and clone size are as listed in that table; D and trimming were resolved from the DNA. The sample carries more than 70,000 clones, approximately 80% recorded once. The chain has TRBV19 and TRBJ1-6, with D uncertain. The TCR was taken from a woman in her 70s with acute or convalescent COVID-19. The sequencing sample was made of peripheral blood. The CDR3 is CASRRGRDSPLHF. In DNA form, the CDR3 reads TGTGCCAGCCGGAGAGGGAGGGATTCACCCCTCCACTTT. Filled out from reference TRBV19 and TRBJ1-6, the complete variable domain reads DGGITQSPKYLFRKEGQNVTLSCEQNLNHDAMYWYRQDPGQGLRLIYYSQIVNDFQKGDIAEGYSVSREKKESFPLTVTSAQKNPTAFYLCASRRGRDSPLHFGNGTRLTVT.